These 21 T cell receptor beta chains were all obtained from the same sample, sequenced in a study of CD8+ T cells in alopecia areata. Described treatment: oral pan-JAK inhibitor, 5-10 mg twice daily. RNA was extracted and reverse transcribed into cDNA as the sequencing template. TCRdb keeps only in-frame clones here, not all; method: immunoSEQ multiplex PCR. This sample has around 180,000 clones, with roughly 66% found just once. Source: CD4+ T cells sorted from blood, taken at week 24, from a patient treated with tofacitinib. Receptor source: a human donor with alopecia areata.

The chain couples TRBV30 to TRBJ2-1; D not certain. The CDR3 loop spans 13 amino acids. The germline CDR1 and CDR2 sequences are GTSNPN and SVGIG (reference sequence). With 1 base removed from V and 4 bases from J, the gap between germline ends came to 8 bases. This CDR3 is CAWSEAAYNEQFF. The DNA of the CDR3 is TGTGCCTGGAGTGAGGCCGCGTACAATGAGCAGTTCTTC.

The rearrangement uses TRBV30 and TRBJ1-5; TRBD1 is a possible D gene (6 bases). The V end was cut by 1 base, the J end by 5 bases, with 9 bases between. CDR1 and CDR2 (germline): GTSNPN, SVGIG (reference sequence). This CDR3 is built from 13 residues. The DNA of the CDR3 is TGTGCCTGGAGTGCAGGGGTTGATCAGCCCCAGCATTTT. It translates to CAWSAGVDQPQHF.

The V gene is TRBV2, the J gene TRBJ2-7, with 8 nucleotides matching TRBD1. The CDR3 spans 13 residues. The V segment lost 0 bases and the J segment 8 bases; nucleotides outside the gene matches: 3. Germline V gene lookup returns CDR1 SNHLY and CDR2 FYNNEI. Here the CDR3 reads CASSEAGTGQQYF. CDR3 in DNA: TGTGCCAGCAGTGAAGCAGGGACAGGACAGCAGTACTTC.

As for this clone: This same CDR3 is encoded by further DNA sequences in the sample. V usage is TRBV19 and J usage is TRBJ1-5, with no clear D. CDR1 LNHDA and CDR2 SQIVND come from the germline V gene (reference sequence). This CDR3 has 14 amino acids. Trimming shortened V by 3 bases and J by 0 bases, and 6 bases separated the two germline ends. The CDR3 DNA sequence: TGTGCCAGTAGTATTACGGATAGCAATCAGCCCCAGCATTTT. Protein product: CASSITDSNQPQHF.

The chain has TRBV4-1 and TRBJ1-5; D is perhaps TRBD1 (6 bases). V lost 4 bases to trimming and J lost 6 bases, with 22 bases between them. Germline CDR1 MGHRA, CDR2 YSYEKL. CDR3 length equals 17 residues. CDR3 in amino acids: CASSRGVMGQLTQPQHF. The CDR3 nucleotides are TGCGCCAGCAGCCGCGGCGTGATGGGACAACTGACTCAGCCCCAGCATTTT.

This rearrangement joins TRBV2 to TRBJ2-3, with D possibly called TRBD1 or TRBD2 (5 bases each). With 8 bases removed from V and 1 base from J, the gap between germline ends came to 19 bases. Germline lookup yields CDR1 SNHLY and CDR2 FYNNEI. The CDR3 runs to 16 residues. CDR3 sequence: CASGSARGFGTDTQYF. The CDR3 nucleotides read TGTGCCAGCGGGAGCGCAAGGGGTTTCGGCACAGATACGCAGTATTTT.

This clone was counted only a few times. The genes are TRBV7-2 and TRBJ2-7; D gene ambiguous. V lost 1 base and J lost 6, with 4 bases in between. The CDR3 totals 11 residues. Germline V gene lookup returns CDR1 SGHTA and CDR2 FQGNSA. CDR3 region: CASSLGVEQYF. CDR3 in DNA: TGTGCCAGCAGCTTAGGGGTCGAGCAGTACTTC.

This chain joins TRBV5-1 and TRBJ2-6, with 7 bases lining up with TRBD1. V shed 0 bases, J shed 1 base, and the junction held 4 bases outside the gene matches. There are 17 residues in the CDR3. Germline CDR1 SGHRS, CDR2 YFSETQ. CDR3 bases: TGCGCCAGCAGCTTGGAGGGACAGCTATCTGGGGCCAACGTCCTGACTTTC. Its translation is CASSLEGQLSGANVLTF.

This chain links TRBV5-6 with TRBJ2-5, with D perhaps matching TRBD1 (5 bases). Germline V gene data show CDR1 as SGHDT and CDR2 as YYEEEE. The CDR3 covers 12 residues. Trimming removed 4 bases from V and 7 bases from J, with 11 bases in between. CDR3 amino acids: CASSLSRGTQYF. The CDR3 DNA follows: TGTGCCAGCAGCCTATCAAGGGGGACCCAGTACTTC.

The V call is TRBV7-2, the J call TRBJ1-2; unclear D gene. Per the germline V gene, CDR1 is SGHTA and CDR2 is FQGNSA. This CDR3 contains 11 residues. The V gene lost 7 bases and the J gene lost 5 bases, with 8 bases spanning the gap. The CDR3 nucleotides are TGTGCCAGCACCTTGGATTATGGCTACACCTTC. Encoded protein: CASTLDYGYTF.

In this sample, this clone turned up a few times. CDR3: CASRPRDREPYGYTF. For the CDR3, the DNA is TGTGCCAGCAGGCCCCGGGACAGGGAACCATATGGCTACACCTTC. V is TRBV6-5 and J is TRBJ1-2; 9 bases fit TRBD1. The CDR3 contains 15 residues. Germline V gene lookup returns CDR1 MNHEY and CDR2 SVGAGI. V lost 6 bases to trimming and J lost 5 bases; unmatched junction nucleotides: 10.

The chain uses TRBV28 and TRBJ1-2; D uncertain. Trimming cost V 6 bases and J 0 bases, with 17 bases left between them. The germline V gene has CDR1 MDHEN and CDR2 SYDVKM. This CDR3 is 16 amino acids long. Here the CDR3 DNA reads TGTGCCAGCAGGAGTGCTATGTTGTACCCTAACTATGGCTACACCTTC. The encoded protein is CASRSAMLYPNYGYTF.

The chain is built from TRBV6-5 and TRBJ1-5, with a tentative D call TRBD1 (6 bases). Germline assignment: CDR1 MNHEY and CDR2 SVGAGI. The V end was cut by 6 bases, the J end by 7 bases, with 13 bases between. This CDR3 has 13 residues. CDR3 amino acids: CASSIGGRQPQHF. Written as DNA, the CDR3 is TGTGCCAGCAGCATAGGGGGTAGGCAGCCCCAGCATTTT.

This chain uses TRBV7-9 with TRBJ2-7; TRBD1 agrees at 10 bases. The CDR3 runs to 14 residues. The germline gives CDR1 SEHNR, CDR2 FQNEAQ (reference sequence). Germline trimming cut 5 bases from V and 4 bases from J; bases unmatched to any gene: 5. The CDR3 DNA sequence: TGTGCCAGCAGCAATCCGGGACAGGGGTACGAGCAGTACTTC. It yields the protein CASSNPGQGYEQYF.

The chain links TRBV6-5 to TRBJ1-1; no definite D call. Trimming shortened V by 1 base and J by 2 bases, and 5 bases separated the two germline ends. This CDR3 has 13 residues. Germline V gene data show CDR1 as MNHEY and CDR2 as SVGAGI. CDR3 loop: CASSYLANTEAFF. In DNA, the CDR3 is TGTGCCAGCAGTTACTTGGCAAACACTGAAGCTTTCTTT.

J is TRBJ1-1 and V is TRBV30; no clear D gene. From germline, CDR1 is GTSNPN and CDR2 SVGIG (reference sequence). Trimming removed 0 bases from V and 0 bases from J, with 11 bases in between. CDR3 length: 15 amino acids. The chain's CDR3 is CAWSVKGVMNTEAFF. The DNA for the CDR3 is TGTGCCTGGAGTGTAAAGGGAGTCATGAACACTGAAGCTTTCTTT.

This clone has only a few counts. The CDR3: CSVEDRLAGATDTQYF. In DNA, the CDR3 is TGCAGCGTTGAAGACCGACTAGCGGGGGCCACAGATACGCAGTATTTT. This sequence joins TRBV29-1 and TRBJ2-3; the match to TRBD2 covers 12 bases. CDR3 size: 16 residues. Germline V gene lookup returns CDR1 SQVTM and CDR2 ANQGSEA. The J segment lost 2 bases and the V segment lost 0 bases, leaving 3 bases of the junction unmatched.

This chain uses TRBV6-5 with TRBJ2-1, with unresolved D. This CDR3 comprises 13 residues. Germline-derived CDR1 and CDR2 are MNHEY and SVGAGI. Trimming removed 0 bases from V and 0 bases from J, with 0 bases in between. CDR3: CASSYSSYNEQFF. DNA for the CDR3: TGTGCCAGCAGTTACTCCTCCTACAATGAGCAGTTCTTC.

The gene calls are TRBV6-5 and TRBJ1-5; 7 bases match TRBD1. Trimming at V came to 8 bases and at J to 4 bases, leaving 8 bases not matched to a gene. CDR3 size: 14 residues. Germline-derived CDR1 and CDR2 are MNHEY and SVGAGI. The CDR3 protein is CASGISQGNQPQHF. CDR3 in DNA: TGTGCCAGCGGAATTTCACAGGGGAATCAGCCCCAGCATTTT.

This clone has more than one count but fewer than ten. The J gene is TRBJ1-2, the V gene TRBV21-1; TRBD1 is the table's D call and was not checked against the DNA. TRBV21-1 is classified as a pseudogene. There are 15 residues in the CDR3. The CDR3 DNA is TGTGCCAGCAGCAATCGAGACAATTACCTTTATGGCTACACCTTC. Its translation: CASSNRDNYLYGYTF.

This rearrangement joins TRBV7-8 to TRBJ2-1; tentative D call: TRBD2 (5 bases). This CDR3 spans 15 amino acids. Trimming took off 5 bases at V and 0 bases at J, with 11 bases between the two ends. The germline V gene has CDR1 SGHVS and CDR2 FQNEAQ. The CDR3 loop is CASSRSGSSYNEQFF. The CDR3 DNA reads TGTGCCAGCAGCCGAAGCGGCAGCTCCTACAATGAGCAGTTCTTC.